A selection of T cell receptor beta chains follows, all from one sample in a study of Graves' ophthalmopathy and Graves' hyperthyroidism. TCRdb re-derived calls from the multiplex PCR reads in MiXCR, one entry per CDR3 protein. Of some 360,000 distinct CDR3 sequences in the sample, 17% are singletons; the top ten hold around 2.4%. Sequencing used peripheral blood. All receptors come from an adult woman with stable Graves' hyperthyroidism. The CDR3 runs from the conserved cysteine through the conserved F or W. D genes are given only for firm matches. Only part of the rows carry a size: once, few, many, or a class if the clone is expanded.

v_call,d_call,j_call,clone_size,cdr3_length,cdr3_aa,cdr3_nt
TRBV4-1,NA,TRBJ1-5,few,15,CASSQYLGDRQPQHF,TGCGCCAGCAGCCAATATCTGGGGGACCGGCAGCCCCAGCATTTT
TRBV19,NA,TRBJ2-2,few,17,CASSIPLDSLEAGELFF,TGTGCCAGTAGTATACCCCTCGACTCCCTAGAGGCCGGGGAGCTGTTTTTT
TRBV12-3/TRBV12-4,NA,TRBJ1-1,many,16,CASRITPGRKNTEAFF,TGTGCCAGCAGAATCACCCCGGGACGGAAGAACACTGAAGCTTTCTTT
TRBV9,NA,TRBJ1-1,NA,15,CASSVVQGGNTEAFF,TGTGCCAGCAGCGTAGTACAGGGTGGGAACACTGAAGCTTTCTTT
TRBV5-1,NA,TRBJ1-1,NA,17,CASSLAFSEGKDTEAFF,TGCGCCAGCAGCTTGGCCTTTTCGGAAGGGAAGGACACTGAAGCTTTCTTT
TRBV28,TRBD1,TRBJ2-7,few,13,CASTPTGGHEQYF,TGTGCCAGCACCCCTACAGGGGGCCACGAGCAGTACTTC
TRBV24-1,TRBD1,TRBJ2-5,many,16,CATSDFGDREQETQYF,TGTGCCACCAGTGATTTCGGGGACAGGGAGCAAGAGACCCAGTACTTC
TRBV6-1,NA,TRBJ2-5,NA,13,CASRWRNQETQYF,TGTGCCAGCCGATGGCGTAACCAAGAGACCCAGTACTTC
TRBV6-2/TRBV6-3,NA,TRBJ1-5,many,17,CASRPYVGGRDDQPQHF,TGTGCCAGCAGGCCCTACGTCGGGGGAAGGGACGATCAGCCCCAGCATTTT
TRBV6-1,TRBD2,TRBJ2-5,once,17,CASASRRGGGNKETQYF,TGTGCCAGCGCATCTCGGCGGGGGGGAGGAAATAAAGAGACCCAGTACTTC
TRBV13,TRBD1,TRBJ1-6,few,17,CASSSRGGTGEDSPLHF,TGTGCCAGCAGCTCCCGCGGCGGGACAGGGGAGGATTCACCCCTCCACTTT
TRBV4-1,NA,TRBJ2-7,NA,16,CASSQGPDDRSYEQYF,TGCGCCAGCAGCCAAGGGCCGGACGACAGATCCTACGAGCAGTACTTC
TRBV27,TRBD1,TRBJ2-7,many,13,CASSGTGDYEQYF,TGTGCCAGCAGTGGGACAGGGGATTACGAGCAGTACTTC
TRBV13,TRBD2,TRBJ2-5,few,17,CASSFGGRSRSGETQYF,TGTGCCAGCAGCTTCGGCGGGAGGTCAAGAAGTGGGGAGACCCAGTACTTC
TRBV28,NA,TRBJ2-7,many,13,CASSSPLVLEQYF,TGTGCCAGCAGTTCCCCACTCGTATTGGAGCAGTACTTC
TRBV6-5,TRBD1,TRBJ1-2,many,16,CASSYSISQGDDGYTF,TGTGCCAGCAGTTACTCGATTTCGCAGGGGGACGATGGCTACACCTTC
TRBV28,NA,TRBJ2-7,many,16,CASSLGGQTGWVEQYF,TGTGCCAGCAGTTTAGGTGGTCAGACAGGATGGGTCGAGCAGTACTTC
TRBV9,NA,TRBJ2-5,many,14,CASSVDGQQETQYF,TGTGCCAGCAGCGTAGACGGACAGCAGGAGACCCAGTACTTC
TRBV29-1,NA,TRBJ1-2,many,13,CSVFMEGDYGCTF,NA
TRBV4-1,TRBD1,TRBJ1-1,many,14,CASSQVTGYAEAFF,TGCGCCAGCAGCCAAGTGACAGGGTACGCTGAAGCTTTCTTT
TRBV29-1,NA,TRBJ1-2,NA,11,CSAQEDYGYTF,TGCAGCGCGCAGGAGGACTATGGCTACACCTTC
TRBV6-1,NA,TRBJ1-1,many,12,CAHRLGDTEAFF,TGTGCCCACAGATTGGGGGACACTGAAGCTTTCTTT
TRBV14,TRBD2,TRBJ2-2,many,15,CASSHIAGDTGELFF,TGTGCCAGCAGCCATATAGCGGGAGACACCGGGGAGCTGTTTTTT
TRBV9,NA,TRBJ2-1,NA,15,CASSLETSSYNEQFF,TGTGCCAGCAGCCTGGAGACTAGCTCCTACAATGAGCAGTTCTTC
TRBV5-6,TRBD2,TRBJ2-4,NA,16,CASSLVGGGGAYEKYF,TGTGCCAGCAGCTTGGTGGGCGGCGGGGGGGCCTACGAGAAGTACTTC